Below are 7 T cell receptor beta chains sequenced from a single sample in a study of glioma-infiltrating T cells after dendritic cell vaccination. Some clones are missing from TCRdb's copy, which holds only in-frame ones; the method was immunoSEQ multiplex PCR. Among approximately 90,000 clones listed, roughly 84% were seen once. This specimen consisted of blood, obtained before dendritic cell vaccination. These TCRs come from a human donor with glioblastoma.

The gene calls are TRBV5-6 and TRBJ2-3, with 7 bases identical to TRBD2. V shed 1 base, J shed 0 bases, and the junction held 11 bases outside the gene matches. The CDR3 extends over 18 amino acids. In germline, CDR1 is SGHDT, CDR2 YYEEEE. CDR3 in amino acids: CASSLLSGASGSTDTQYF. DNA of the CDR3: TGTGCCAGCAGCTTGCTATCTGGGGCTAGCGGTAGCACAGATACGCAGTATTTT.

The chain links TRBV4-1 to TRBJ2-3, with D unresolved. Germline loops: CDR1 MGHRA, CDR2 YSYEKL. Trimming cost V 2 bases and J 3 bases, with 3 bases left between them. CDR3 size: 12 residues. The CDR3: CASSQYTDTQYF. CDR3 sequence (DNA): TGCGCCAGCAGCCAATATACAGATACGCAGTATTTT.

The chain recombines TRBV11-2 with TRBJ1-2, with D hard to call. The V end lost 5 bases, the J end lost 0 bases, and 19 bases lay between the germline ends. The CDR3 consists of 17 residues. Looked up from germline, CDR1 is SGHAT and CDR2 is FQNNGV. Here the CDR3 reads CASSATLRRGSNYGYTF. CDR3 sequence (DNA): TGTGCCAGCAGCGCCACCTTGAGAAGAGGGTCTAACTATGGCTACACCTTC.

The chain has TRBV6-5 and TRBJ2-1; TRBD1 matches 7 bases. The ends lost 6 bases at V and 14 bases at J; junction bases unmatched: 7. Germline-derived CDR1 and CDR2 are MNHEY and SVGAGI. CDR3 length: 11 amino acids. CDR3 nucleotide sequence: TGTGCCAGCAGAAGACAGGGAGAGGAGTTCTTC. It is translated as CASRRQGEEFF.

This clone has more than one count but fewer than ten. The chain uses TRBV6-5 and TRBJ2-7; 8 bases match TRBD2. Germline lookup yields CDR1 MNHEY and CDR2 SVGAGI. The V segment lost 2 bases and the J segment 5 bases; nucleotides outside the gene matches: 8. This CDR3 contains 15 residues. As DNA, the CDR3 is TGTGCCAGCAGTTACCGGGTAGCGGGGCCCCACGAGCAGTACTTC. Protein sequence: CASSYRVAGPHEQYF.

The rearrangement uses TRBV25-1 and TRBJ2-2, with 8 bases that match TRBD1. The junction had 2 bases not matched to a gene; V was cut back by 1 base and J by 1 base. Per the germline V gene, CDR1 is MGHDK and CDR2 is SYGVNS. This CDR3 is built from 16 residues. The CDR3 is CASSELGTGNTGELFF. The CDR3 nucleotides are TGTGCCAGCAGTGAATTGGGGACAGGGAACACCGGGGAGCTGTTTTTT.

The chain employs TRBV6-6 and TRBJ2-7, with D perhaps matching TRBD2 (6 bases). The V end was cut by 2 bases, the J end by 3 bases, with 14 bases between. The germline CDR1 and CDR2 sequences are MNHNY and SVGAGI (reference sequence). This CDR3 is built from 15 residues. The chain's CDR3 is CASSYGRSEGYEQYF. In DNA form, the CDR3 reads TGTGCCAGCAGTTACGGGCGCTCGGAGGGCTACGAGCAGTACTTC.